This T cell receptor (beta chain) was recovered during a study of T cell responses to AZD1222 COVID-19 vaccine. V was shortened by 2 bases and J by 9 bases, with 19 bases between the two germline ends. Germline CDR1 reads LGHNA; CDR2 reads YSLEER. There are 15 residues in the CDR3. The repertoire was sequenced with immunoSEQ multiplex PCR; TCRdb's copy has only in-frame clones and lacks some. The data contain tens of thousands of clones, under 90% of them singletons. The starting material was peripheral blood, obtained on day 0 of AZD1222 vaccination. The receptor comes from an adult in good health. The chain joins TRBV4-3 to TRBJ2-5; TRBD1 or TRBD2 may be the D gene (6 bases each). The CDR3 region is CASSQRLRGDEAQYF. The CDR3 DNA reads as TGCGCCAGCAGCCAAAGACTGAGGGGGGATGAGGCCCAGTACTTC.